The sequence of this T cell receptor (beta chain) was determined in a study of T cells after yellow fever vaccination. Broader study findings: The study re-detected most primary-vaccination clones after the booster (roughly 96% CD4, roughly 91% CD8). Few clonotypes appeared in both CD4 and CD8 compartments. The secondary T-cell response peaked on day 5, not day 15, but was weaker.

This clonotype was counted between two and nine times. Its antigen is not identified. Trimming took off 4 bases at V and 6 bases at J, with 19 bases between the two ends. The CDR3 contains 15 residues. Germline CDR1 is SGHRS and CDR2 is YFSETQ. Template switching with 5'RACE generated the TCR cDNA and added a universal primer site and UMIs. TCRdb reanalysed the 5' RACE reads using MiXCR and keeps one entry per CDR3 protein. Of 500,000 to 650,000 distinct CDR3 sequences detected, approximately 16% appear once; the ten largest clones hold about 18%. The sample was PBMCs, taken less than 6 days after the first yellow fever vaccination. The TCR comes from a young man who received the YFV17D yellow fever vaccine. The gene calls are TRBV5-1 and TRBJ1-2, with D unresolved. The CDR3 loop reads CASSPLRAGTNGYTF. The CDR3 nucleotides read TGCGCCAGCAGCCCGCTCCGGGCAGGAACCAATGGCTACACCTTC.